This T cell receptor beta chain was profiled in a study of T cells after yellow fever vaccination. Findings and limits, study-wide: From the bulk population, abundant clonotypes could contaminate and appear within FACS-sorted repertoires.

This clonotype was seen repeatedly, ten times or more. Its cognate antigen is unknown. Trimming left V 3 bases short and J 8 bases short, with 17 bases between. CDR1 is SGHKS and CDR2 is YYEKEE in the germline V gene (reference sequence). This CDR3 is 14 amino acids long. Via MiXCR, TCRdb re-called the 5' RACE reads, giving one row per CDR3 protein. The sample lists 120,000 or so distinct CDR3 sequences, more than 5.5% occurring once. The chain links TRBV5-5 to TRBJ1-2; D is possibly TRBD1 (6 bases). The sample in question was CD4+ T cells sorted from PBMCs, obtained approximately 40 days after the first yellow fever vaccination. The TCR comes from a man between 18 and 29 years old who received the YFV17D yellow fever vaccine. The CDR3 nucleotides are TGTGCCAGCAGCTCGGAACAGGGATGGCGGGGCTACACCTTC. Protein product: CASSSEQGWRGYTF.